This T cell receptor (beta chain) was recorded in a study of vaccination effects on CD4 cells after COVID-19. Measured with immunoSEQ multiplex PCR; TCRdb has only the in-frame clones, and not every one. The data show 22,000 or so clones, around 72% seen once. A word on this clone: The antigen is unknown.

Antigen-specific CD4+ T cells were expanded with viral peptide pools in the ViraFEST assay before sequencing. Culture proceeded for more than nine days, and CD4+ T cells were then isolated. Their SARS-CoV-2 infection, verified by PCR, occurred between March and December 2020. The receptor comes from a human donor who had a prior SARS-CoV-2 infection. The specimen was CD4+ T cells from PBMCs cultured with a peptide pool, collected before COVID-19 vaccination.

The CDR3 nucleotides read TGTGCCAGCAGCCACTGGACTAGCGGGAGGGCAGAGACCCAGTACTTC. Protein: CASSHWTSGRAETQYF. This sequence joins TRBV3-1 (or the pseudogene TRBV3-2) and TRBJ2-5; 15 bases align to TRBD2. Germline V gives CDR1 LGHDT, CDR2 YNNKEL (reference sequence). The CDR3 contains 16 residues. J lost 4 bases, V lost 3 bases, and 3 bases had no gene match.